This TCR beta chain appears in the sequencing data of a study of OX40 agonist ivuxolimab in advanced cancers. The wider study: All patients had ivuxolimab intravenously every 2 weeks at 0.01 to 10 mg/kg. Averaging around 60 years in age, with a range of about 23 to 90, the cohort was about 85% male. Prior therapy, whether anti-PD-1, anti-PD-L1 or anti-CTLA-4, was allowed, and 30% to 40% had some.

Study observations and caveats: Clonal expansion was seen in CD4+ and CD8+ blood T cells by week 6 at 0.1 to 3.0 mg/kg.

V was cut by 6 bases and J by 8 bases, with 17 bases left in between. From germline, CDR1 is MNHEY and CDR2 SVGAGI. CDR3 length: 14 residues. About this clone itself: Its antigen is still unknown.

The table came from immunoSEQ multiplex PCR; TCRdb's copy has only in-frame clones and leaves some out. This sample yields around 40,000 clones, of which approximately 80% are seen a single time; roughly 4% belongs to the top ten. The chain has TRBV6-5 and TRBJ2-1; D is possibly TRBD2 (5 bases). The sequences come from CD4+ or CD8+ T cells sorted from blood, collected in a trial of the OX40 agonist ivuxolimab. This clonotype was sampled from an adult with an advanced solid tumor such as melanoma, head and neck, liver or kidney cancer. The CDR3 bases are TGTGCCAGCAGAAACCCGGGGATGCCCCATGAGCAGTTCTTC. Its protein is CASRNPGMPHEQFF.